The T cell receptor (beta chain) under discussion was sequenced for a study of T-cell memory formation after mild COVID-19. Germline V gene data show CDR1 as PRHDT and CDR2 as FYEKMQ (reference sequence). There are 13 residues in the CDR3. Trimming cost V 2 bases and J 15 bases, with 16 bases left between them. TCRdb reanalysed the 5' RACE reads using MiXCR and keeps one entry per CDR3 protein. The sample contains 150,000 to 200,000 distinct CDR3 sequences, 31% of which appear only once. This sequence originates from an adult woman who had mild COVID-19 (a few samples of this study predate the infection). Cell type and time point are not known. The chain recombines TRBV13 with TRBJ1-4; D gene unclear. The specimen was PBMCs or a T cell subset sorted from them (not recorded which). The CDR3 nucleotides are TGTGCCAGCAGCTTAAAGCTCCTTTCCCCATTGTTTTTT. As protein: CASSLKLLSPLFF.